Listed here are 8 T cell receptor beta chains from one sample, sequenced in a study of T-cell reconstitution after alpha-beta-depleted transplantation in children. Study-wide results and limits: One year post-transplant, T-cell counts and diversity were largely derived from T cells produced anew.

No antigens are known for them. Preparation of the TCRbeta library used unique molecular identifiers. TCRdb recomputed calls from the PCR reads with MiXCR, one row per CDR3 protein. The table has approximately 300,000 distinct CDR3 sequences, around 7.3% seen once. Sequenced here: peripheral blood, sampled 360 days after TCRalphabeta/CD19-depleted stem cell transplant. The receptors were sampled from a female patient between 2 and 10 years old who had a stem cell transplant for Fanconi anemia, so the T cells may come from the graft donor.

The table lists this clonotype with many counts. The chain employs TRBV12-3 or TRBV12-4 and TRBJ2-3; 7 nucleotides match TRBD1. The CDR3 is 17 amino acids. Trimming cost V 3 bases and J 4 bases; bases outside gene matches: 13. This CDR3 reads CASSLRLGDRSPDTQYF. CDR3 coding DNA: TGTGCCAGCAGTTTGCGGTTAGGGGACAGATCCCCAGATACGCAGTATTTT.

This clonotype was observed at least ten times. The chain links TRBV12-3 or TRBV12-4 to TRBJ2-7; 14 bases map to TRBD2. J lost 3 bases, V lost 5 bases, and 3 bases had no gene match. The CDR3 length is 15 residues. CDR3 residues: CASSGGLAGGYEQYF. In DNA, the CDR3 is TGTGCCAGCAGTGGTGGACTAGCGGGGGGCTACGAGCAGTACTTC.

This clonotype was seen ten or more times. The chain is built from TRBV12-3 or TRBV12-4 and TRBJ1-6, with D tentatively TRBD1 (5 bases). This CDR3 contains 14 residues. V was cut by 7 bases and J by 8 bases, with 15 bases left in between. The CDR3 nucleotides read TGTGCCAGCAACTTAGGGGCCCGTTATTCACCCCTCCACTTT. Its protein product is CASNLGARYSPLHF.

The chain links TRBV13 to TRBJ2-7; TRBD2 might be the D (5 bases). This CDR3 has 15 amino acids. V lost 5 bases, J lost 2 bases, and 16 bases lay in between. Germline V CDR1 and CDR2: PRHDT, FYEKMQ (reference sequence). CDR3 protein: CASSPRREGTYEQYF. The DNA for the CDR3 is TGTGCCAGCAGCCCGAGACGGGAAGGCACCTACGAGCAGTACTTC.

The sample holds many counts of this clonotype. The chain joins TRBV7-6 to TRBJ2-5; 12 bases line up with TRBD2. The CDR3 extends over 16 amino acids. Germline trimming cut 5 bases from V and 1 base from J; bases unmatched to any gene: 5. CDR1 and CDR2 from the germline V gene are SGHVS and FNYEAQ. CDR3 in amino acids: CASSQTSGSPQETQYF. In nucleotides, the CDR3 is TGTGCCAGCAGCCAGACTAGCGGGAGTCCCCAAGAGACCCAGTACTTC.

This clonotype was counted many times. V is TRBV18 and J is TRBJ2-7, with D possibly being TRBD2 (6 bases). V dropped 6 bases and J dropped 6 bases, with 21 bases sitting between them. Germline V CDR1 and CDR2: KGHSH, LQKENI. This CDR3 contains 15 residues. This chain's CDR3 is CASSPSGLDGGEQYF. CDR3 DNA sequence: TGTGCCAGCTCCCCCTCGGGACTCGACGGTGGCGAGCAGTACTTC.

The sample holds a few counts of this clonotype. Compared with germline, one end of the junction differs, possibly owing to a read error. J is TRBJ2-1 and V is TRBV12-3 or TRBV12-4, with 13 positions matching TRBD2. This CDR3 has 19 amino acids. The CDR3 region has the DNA TGTGCCTGCAGTGGGACTAGCGGGATCAGCAAGAGCTCCTACAATGAGCAGTTCTTC. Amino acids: CACSGTSGISKSSYNEQFF.

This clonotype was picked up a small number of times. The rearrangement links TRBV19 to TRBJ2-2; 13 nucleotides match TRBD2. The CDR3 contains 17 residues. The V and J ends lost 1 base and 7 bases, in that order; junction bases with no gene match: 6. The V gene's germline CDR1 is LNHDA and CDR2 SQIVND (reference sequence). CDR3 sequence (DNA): TGTGCCAGTAGTATAGGCCGACTAGCGGGGGGTTTCGGGGAGCTGTTTTTT. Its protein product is CASSIGRLAGGFGELFF. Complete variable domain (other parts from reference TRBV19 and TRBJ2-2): DGGITQSPKYLFRKEGQNVTLSCEQNLNHDAMYWYRQDPGQGLRLIYYSQIVNDFQKGDIAEGYSVSREKKESFPLTVTSAQKNPTAFYLCASSIGRLAGGFGELFFGEGSRLTVL.